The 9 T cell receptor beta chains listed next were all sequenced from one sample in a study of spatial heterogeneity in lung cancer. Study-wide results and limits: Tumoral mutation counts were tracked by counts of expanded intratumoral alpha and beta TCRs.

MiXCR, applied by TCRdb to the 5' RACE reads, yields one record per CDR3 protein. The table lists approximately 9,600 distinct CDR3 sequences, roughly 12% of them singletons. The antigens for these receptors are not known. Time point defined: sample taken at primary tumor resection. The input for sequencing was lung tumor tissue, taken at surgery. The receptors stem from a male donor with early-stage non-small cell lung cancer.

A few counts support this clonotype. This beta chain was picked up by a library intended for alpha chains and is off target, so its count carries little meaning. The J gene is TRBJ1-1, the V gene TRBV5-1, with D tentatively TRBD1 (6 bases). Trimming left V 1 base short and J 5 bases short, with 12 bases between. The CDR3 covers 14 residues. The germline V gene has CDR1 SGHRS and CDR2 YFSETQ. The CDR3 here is CASSLLQGRTEAFF. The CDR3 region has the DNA TGCGCCAGCAGCTTGTTACAGGGTAGGACTGAAGCTTTCTTT.

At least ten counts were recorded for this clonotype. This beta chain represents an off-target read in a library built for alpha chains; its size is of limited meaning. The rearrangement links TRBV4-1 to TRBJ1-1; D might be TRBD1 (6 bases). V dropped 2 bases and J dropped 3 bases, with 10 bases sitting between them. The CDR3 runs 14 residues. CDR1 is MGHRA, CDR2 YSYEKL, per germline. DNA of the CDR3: TGCGCCAGCAGCCAAACTAACAGGGACACTGAAGCTTTCTTT. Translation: CASSQTNRDTEAFF.

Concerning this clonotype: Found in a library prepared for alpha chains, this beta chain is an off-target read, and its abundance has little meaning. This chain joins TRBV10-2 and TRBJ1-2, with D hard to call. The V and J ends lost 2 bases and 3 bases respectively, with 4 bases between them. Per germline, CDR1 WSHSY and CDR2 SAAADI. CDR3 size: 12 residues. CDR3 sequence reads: CASSEGDYGYTF. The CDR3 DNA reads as TGCGCCAGCAGTGAGGGGGACTATGGCTACACCTTC.

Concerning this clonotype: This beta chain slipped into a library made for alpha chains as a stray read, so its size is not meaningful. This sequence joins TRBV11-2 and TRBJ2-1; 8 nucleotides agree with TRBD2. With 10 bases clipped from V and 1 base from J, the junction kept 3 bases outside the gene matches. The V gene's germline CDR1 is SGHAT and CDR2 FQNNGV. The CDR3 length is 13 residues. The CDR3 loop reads CATRGGSYNEQFF. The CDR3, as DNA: TGTGCCACACGCGGGGGGTCCTACAATGAGCAGTTCTTC.

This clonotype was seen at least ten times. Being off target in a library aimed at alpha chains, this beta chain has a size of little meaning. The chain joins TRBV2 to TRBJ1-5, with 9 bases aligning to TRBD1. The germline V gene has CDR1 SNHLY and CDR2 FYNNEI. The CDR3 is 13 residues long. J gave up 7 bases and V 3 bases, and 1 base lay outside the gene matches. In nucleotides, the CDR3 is TGTGCCAGCAGTGAGACAGGGGGACAGCCCCAGCATTTT. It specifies CASSETGGQPQHF.

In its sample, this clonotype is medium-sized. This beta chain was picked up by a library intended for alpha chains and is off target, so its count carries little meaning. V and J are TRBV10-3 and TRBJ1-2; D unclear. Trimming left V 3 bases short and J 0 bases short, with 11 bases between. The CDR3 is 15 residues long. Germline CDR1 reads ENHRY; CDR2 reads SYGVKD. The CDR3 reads CAISDLGGANYGYTF. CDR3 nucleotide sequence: TGTGCCATCAGTGATTTGGGAGGAGCTAACTATGGCTACACCTTC.

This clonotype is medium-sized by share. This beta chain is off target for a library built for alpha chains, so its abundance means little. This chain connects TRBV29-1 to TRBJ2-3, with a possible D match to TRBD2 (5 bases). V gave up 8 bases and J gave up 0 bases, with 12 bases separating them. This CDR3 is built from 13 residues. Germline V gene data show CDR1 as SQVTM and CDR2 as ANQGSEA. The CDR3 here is CSQRAASTDTQYF. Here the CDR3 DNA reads TGCAGCCAAAGAGCGGCTAGCACAGATACGCAGTATTTT.

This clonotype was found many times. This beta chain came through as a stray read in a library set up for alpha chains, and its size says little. The CDR3 DNA sequence: TGTGCCAGCAGCCCACCCGGGACTAGCGCATACGAGCAGTACTTC. It translates to CASSPPGTSAYEQYF. This sequence joins TRBV7-9 and TRBJ2-7; 10 nucleotides line up with TRBD2. This CDR3 has 15 residues. With V trimmed by 5 bases and J by 4 bases, 8 bases remained unmatched. Looked up from germline, CDR1 is SEHNR and CDR2 is FQNEAQ (reference sequence).

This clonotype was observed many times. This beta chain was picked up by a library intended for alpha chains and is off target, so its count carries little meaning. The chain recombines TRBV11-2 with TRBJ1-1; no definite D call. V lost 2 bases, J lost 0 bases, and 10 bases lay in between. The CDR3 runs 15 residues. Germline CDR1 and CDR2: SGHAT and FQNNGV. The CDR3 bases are TGTGCCAGCAGCTTAATCTGGACGGTGAACACTGAAGCTTTCTTT. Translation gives CASSLIWTVNTEAFF. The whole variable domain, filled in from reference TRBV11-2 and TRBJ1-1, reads EAGVAQSPRYKIIEKRQSVAFWCNPISGHATLYWYQQILGQGPKLLIQFQNNGVVDDSQLPKDRFSAERLKGVDSTLKIQPAKLEDSAVYLCASSLIWTVNTEAFFGQGTRLTVV.